This TCR beta chain was captured by sequencing in a study of T cell repertoires in cytomegalovirus infection. Whole-study results and caveats: There were carriers of CMV plus the relevant HLA, and cumulative public TCR beta family frequency identified them.

One entry per CDR3 protein, called by TCRdb with MiXCR from the reads. The sample includes some 700,000 distinct CDR3 sequences, roughly 35% of them seen just once. Note on this clonotype: What it binds is not known.

CDR3 length equals 16 residues. In germline, CDR1 is MGHRA, CDR2 YSYEKL. Trimming cost V 7 bases and J 1 base, with 16 bases left between them. This receptor was taken from a human donor in good health (CMV status not recorded). Some clones in this sample may be carry-over from other donors' samples. V usage is TRBV4-1 and J usage is TRBJ2-2; the D gene is possibly TRBD2 (5 bases). What was sequenced was PBMCs. The CDR3 here is CASILREGMNTGELFF. CDR3 DNA: TGCGCCAGCATCCTACGAGAGGGTATGAACACCGGGGAGCTGTTTTTT.